This is a list of T cell receptor beta chains from one sample in a study of shared clonotypes between healthy human individuals. Repertoires were generated with immunoSEQ multiplex PCR, while TCRdb's copy carries only in-frame clones and drops some. The sample contains about 1 million clones, roughly 75% of which appear only once. Material: memory CD4+ T cells sorted from blood. The source of these receptors is a man in his late teens or twenties in good health. CDR3s include the opening cysteine and the closing phenylalanine or tryptophan. The order of the fields is clone size, V gene, D gene, J gene, CDR3 DNA, CDR3 protein. The D gene is left open where the match is weak. Rows may omit the clone size; those that give it use once, few, many or a size class.

-,TRBV19,TRBD1,TRBJ2-7,TGTGCCAGTAGTATGGGACAGTACTCCTACGAGCAGTACTTC,CASSMGQYSYEQYF
-,TRBV18,-,TRBJ1-3,TGTGCCAGCTCAGACCAGGGGTTTGGAAACACCATATATTTT,CASSDQGFGNTIYF
-,TRBV19,-,TRBJ1-4,TGTGCCAGTAGTACAGGGACGGGGGTTGAAAAACTGTTTTTT,CASSTGTGVEKLFF
-,TRBV28,-,TRBJ2-7,TGTGCCAGCACTAGTCAGAACTACGAGCAGTACTTC,CASTSQNYEQYF
-,TRBV2,-,TRBJ2-7,TGTGCCAGCAGTGAAGCGCTTCTTGGGGGGCACGAGCAGTACTTC,CASSEALLGGHEQYF
many,TRBV7-2,TRBD1,TRBJ1-5,TGTGCCAGCAGCTTAGGGGAAGGACAGGGTGCTCAGCCCCAGCATTTT,CASSLGEGQGAQPQHF
-,TRBV11-2,-,TRBJ2-5,TGTGCCAGCAGCTTAGATGTGGGGTACGAGACCCAGTACTTC,CASSLDVGYETQYF
-,TRBV6-1,-,TRBJ2-1,TGTGCCAGCAGTGAATATACTAAGCAGTTCTTC,CASSEYTKQFF
few,TRBV29-1,TRBD2,TRBJ2-2,TGCAGCGTTGCTAGCGGGGCCACCGGGGAGCTGTTTTTT,CSVASGATGELFF
-,TRBV5-6,TRBD1,TRBJ1-1,TGTGCCAGCAGTTCAGACAGGGGGTACAAAGCTTTCTTT,CASSSDRGYKAFF
-,TRBV18,-,TRBJ1-2,TGTGCCAGCTCACCACCTACAGAAGGGTTTAACTATGGCTACACCTTC,CASSPPTEGFNYGYTF
-,TRBV10-3,-,TRBJ1-5,TGTGCCACCTCTGGGTCCCAAGAGGGTCAGCCCCAGCATTTT,CATSGSQEGQPQHF
few,TRBV29-1,-,TRBJ2-1,TGCAGCAGCTCGGAGTTCTCCTACAATGAGCAGTTCTTC,CSSSEFSYNEQFF
-,TRBV19,-,TRBJ2-5,TGTGCCAGTAGTATGCTCGACGGCGGCAAGACCCAGTACTTC,CASSMLDGGKTQYF
-,TRBV6-1,-,TRBJ1-2,TGTGCCAGCAGTGAAGACGGACGGATTAACTATGGCTACACCTTC,CASSEDGRINYGYTF
-,TRBV19,-,TRBJ1-2,TGTGCCAGTAGTATGGGCGGATCCTACCTTTATGGCTACACCTTC,CASSMGGSYLYGYTF
-,TRBV10-3,TRBD1,TRBJ2-7,TGTGCCCCTCACAGACAGGGTTGCTACGAGCAGTACTTC,CAPHRQGCYEQYF
few,TRBV5-1,TRBD2,TRBJ2-5,TGCGCCAGCAGCTGGTCCGGGACTATAGGCGCCGAGACCCAGTACTTC,CASSWSGTIGAETQYF
many,TRBV5-1,TRBD1,TRBJ1-6,TGCGCCAGCAGCTTGGGACAGGGTAATTCACCCCTCCACTTT,CASSLGQGNSPLHF
-,TRBV7-9,TRBD2,TRBJ2-3,TGTGCCAGCAGCACACGGACTAGCGGCACAGATACGCAGTATTTT,CASSTRTSGTDTQYF
-,TRBV5-4,-,TRBJ1-3,TGTGCCACCCACGAGGGAAGCTCTGGAAACACCATATATTTT,CATHEGSSGNTIYF
-,TRBV7-9,TRBD1,TRBJ2-5,TGTGCCAGCAGCATCGGACAGGGGGCAAATAAGGAGACCCAGTACTTC,CASSIGQGANKETQYF
-,TRBV18,TRBD1,TRBJ2-5,TGTGCCAGCTCAACCGGGACAGCAGAGACCCAGTACTTC,CASSTGTAETQYF
-,TRBV7-9,TRBD1,TRBJ1-5,TGTGCCAGCAGCCGCGACCCGGGACAGGTTAATAGCAATCAGCCCCAGCATTTT,CASSRDPGQVNSNQPQHF
-,TRBV5-1,-,TRBJ1-4,TGCGCCAGCAGCTTGGGGTGGATCGGGTCCGGTAATGAAAAACTGTTTTTT,CASSLGWIGSGNEKLFF
-,TRBV6-1,-,TRBJ2-1,TGTGCCAGCAGTGAAGGTCCCCCGAGTCAATTCTTC,CASSEGPPSQFF
once,TRBV7-2,-,TRBJ1-6,TGTGCCAGCAGCTTACAGAGTAATAATTCACCCCTCCACTTT,CASSLQSNNSPLHF
few,TRBV29-1,-,TRBJ2-5,TGCAGCGTTGATGACCCGGGGGAGACCCAGTACTTC,CSVDDPGETQYF
-,TRBV7-2,-,TRBJ1-1,TGTGCCAGCAGCACTCGGGGCCTTGAAGCTTTCTTT,CASSTRGLEAFF
once,TRBV28,-,TRBJ1-1,TGTGCCAGCAGTTTATCCGGGGGCAAGACTGAAGCTTTCTTT,CASSLSGGKTEAFF
once,TRBV18,-,TRBJ2-6,TGTGCCAGCTCACCCCTCCCCCCAACTGGGTCCTCTGGGGCCAACGTCCTGACTTTC,CASSPLPPTGSSGANVLTF
few,TRBV5-6,TRBD1,TRBJ1-1,TGTGCCACCTCCAGACAGGGGAACACTGAAGCTTTCTTT,CATSRQGNTEAFF
-,TRBV7-7,TRBD2,TRBJ2-5,TGTGCTAGCAGCTTAGTCTCCGGGACTAGCGGGGAGACCCAGTACTTC,CASSLVSGTSGETQYF
-,TRBV7-6,TRBD2,TRBJ2-1,TGTGCCAGCAGTTCCACTAGCGGGAGGGCCGGTGAGCAGTTCTTC,CASSSTSGRAGEQFF
-,TRBV6-1,TRBD1,TRBJ2-7,TGTGCCAGCAGTTGGCAGACAGGGGAGCAGTACTTC,CASSWQTGEQYF
-,TRBV30,-,TRBJ1-1,TGTGCCTGGAGTCCTTTAGAGGCGATGAACACTGAAGCTTTCTTT,CAWSPLEAMNTEAFF
few,TRBV5-4,-,TRBJ1-2,TGTGCCAGCAGCTCTGACAGCAACTATGGCTACACCTTC,CASSSDSNYGYTF
-,TRBV10-3,-,TRBJ1-2,TGTGCCATCAGTGATAGGCGGGACCGGGCATATGGCTACACCTTC,CAISDRRDRAYGYTF
-,TRBV13,-,TRBJ1-3,TGTGCCAGCAGCGCCCGAGGAGCCCGAAACACCATATATTTT,CASSARGARNTIYF
few,TRBV5-1,-,TRBJ2-3,TGCGCCAGCAGGCCAGGCCGGGCAGGAGATACGCAGTATTTT,CASRPGRAGDTQYF
-,TRBV29-1,-,TRBJ2-3,TGCAGCGCCGAGACTAGTACAGATACGCAGTATTTT,CSAETSTDTQYF
few,TRBV9,-,TRBJ2-1,TGTGCCAGCAGCGTAGGGAACGACTTCTACAATGAGCAGTTCTTC,CASSVGNDFYNEQFF